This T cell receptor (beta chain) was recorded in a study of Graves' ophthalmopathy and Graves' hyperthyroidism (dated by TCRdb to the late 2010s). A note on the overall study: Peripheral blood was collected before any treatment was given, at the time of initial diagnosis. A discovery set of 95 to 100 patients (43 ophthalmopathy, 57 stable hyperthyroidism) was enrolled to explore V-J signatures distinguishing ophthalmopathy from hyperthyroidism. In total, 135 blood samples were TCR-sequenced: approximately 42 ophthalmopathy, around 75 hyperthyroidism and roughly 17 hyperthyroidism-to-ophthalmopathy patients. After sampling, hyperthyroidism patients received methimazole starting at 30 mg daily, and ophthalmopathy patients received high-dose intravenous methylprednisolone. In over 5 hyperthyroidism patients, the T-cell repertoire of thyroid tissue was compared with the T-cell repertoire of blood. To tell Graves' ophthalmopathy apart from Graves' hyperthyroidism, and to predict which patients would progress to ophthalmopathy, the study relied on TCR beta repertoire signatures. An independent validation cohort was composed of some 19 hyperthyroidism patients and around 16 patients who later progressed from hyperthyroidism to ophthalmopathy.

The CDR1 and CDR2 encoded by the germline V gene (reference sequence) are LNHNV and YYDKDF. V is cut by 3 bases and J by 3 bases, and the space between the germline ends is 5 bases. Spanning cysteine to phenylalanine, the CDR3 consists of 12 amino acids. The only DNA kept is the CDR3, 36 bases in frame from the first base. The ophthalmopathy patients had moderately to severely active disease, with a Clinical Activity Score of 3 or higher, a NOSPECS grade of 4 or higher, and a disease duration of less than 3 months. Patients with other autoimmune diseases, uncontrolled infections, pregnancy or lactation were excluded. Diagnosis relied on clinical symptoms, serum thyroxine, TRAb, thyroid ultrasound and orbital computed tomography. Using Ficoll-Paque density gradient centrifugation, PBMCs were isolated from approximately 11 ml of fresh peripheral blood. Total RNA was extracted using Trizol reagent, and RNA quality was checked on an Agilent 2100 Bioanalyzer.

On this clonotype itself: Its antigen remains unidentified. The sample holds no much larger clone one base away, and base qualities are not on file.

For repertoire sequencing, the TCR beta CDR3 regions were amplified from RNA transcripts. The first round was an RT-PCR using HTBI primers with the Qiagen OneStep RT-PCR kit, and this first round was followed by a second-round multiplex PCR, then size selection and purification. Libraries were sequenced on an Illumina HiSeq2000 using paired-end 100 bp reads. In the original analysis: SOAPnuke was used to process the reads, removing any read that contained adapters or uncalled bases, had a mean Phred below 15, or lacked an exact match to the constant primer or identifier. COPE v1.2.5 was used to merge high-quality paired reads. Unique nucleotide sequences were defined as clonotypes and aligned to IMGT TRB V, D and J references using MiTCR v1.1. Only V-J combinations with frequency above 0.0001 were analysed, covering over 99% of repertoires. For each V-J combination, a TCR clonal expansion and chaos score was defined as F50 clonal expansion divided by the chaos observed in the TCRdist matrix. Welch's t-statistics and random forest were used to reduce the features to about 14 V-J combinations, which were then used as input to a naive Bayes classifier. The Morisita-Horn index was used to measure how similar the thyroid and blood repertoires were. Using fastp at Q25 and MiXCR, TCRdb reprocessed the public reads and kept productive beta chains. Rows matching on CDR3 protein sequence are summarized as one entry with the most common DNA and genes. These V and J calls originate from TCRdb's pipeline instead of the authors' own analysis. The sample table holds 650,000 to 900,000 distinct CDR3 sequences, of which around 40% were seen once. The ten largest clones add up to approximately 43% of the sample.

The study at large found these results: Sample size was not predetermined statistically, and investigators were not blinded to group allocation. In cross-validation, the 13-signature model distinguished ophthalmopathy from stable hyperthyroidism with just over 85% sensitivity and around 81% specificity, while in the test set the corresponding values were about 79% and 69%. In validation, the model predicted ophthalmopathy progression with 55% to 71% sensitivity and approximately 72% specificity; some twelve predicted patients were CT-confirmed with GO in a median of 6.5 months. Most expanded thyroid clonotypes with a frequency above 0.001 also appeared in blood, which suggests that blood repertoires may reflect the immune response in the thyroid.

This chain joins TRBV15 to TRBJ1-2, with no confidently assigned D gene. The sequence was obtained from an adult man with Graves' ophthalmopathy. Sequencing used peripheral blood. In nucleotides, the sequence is TGTGCCACCAGCAGGGTTGACTATGGCTACACCTTC. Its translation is CATSRVDYGYTF.